Each of the 6 T cell receptor beta chains below was sequenced from the same sample in a study of human T cells and chemical hapten exposure. Time point reported: pre-sensitization, week 0. Treatment reported: therapeutic diphenylcyclopropenone sensitization with weekly scalp DPC. TCRdb redid the calling of the RACE reads with MiXCR, one entry per CDR3 protein. There are 280,000 or so distinct CDR3 sequences in the sample; approximately 8% occur only once, and about 1.1% lies in the top ten. The sample in question was whole blood, obtained in connection with sensitization to the hapten diphenylcyclopropenone (DPC). All receptors come from a man aged 18 to 30 with alopecia areata. Some clones in this sample may be carry-over from other donors' samples.

The V and J genes are TRBV28 and TRBJ2-4; no reliable D call. The CDR3 is 11 amino acids. The V and J ends lost 7 bases and 4 bases respectively, with 5 bases between them. The germline gives CDR1 MDHEN, CDR2 SYDVKM. The CDR3 DNA follows: TGTGCCAGCACAGTTAAAAACATTCAGTACTTC. The encoded protein is CASTVKNIQYF.

The CDR3 here is CASSYGGTGRNRVEAFF. The CDR3 bases are TGTGCCAGCAGTTACGGCGGGACAGGGAGGAACCGGGTTGAAGCTTTCTTT. The chain links TRBV6-2 or TRBV6-3 to TRBJ1-1; the match to TRBD1 covers 9 bases. Germline loops: CDR1 MNHEY, CDR2 SVGEGT. V shed 2 bases, J shed 7 bases, and the junction held 14 bases outside the gene matches. The CDR3 length is 17 residues.

The gene calls are TRBV3-1 and TRBJ1-1; D is possibly TRBD1 (5 bases). In germline, CDR1 is LGHDT, CDR2 YNNKEL (reference sequence). This CDR3 is built from 14 residues. V gave up 4 bases and J gave up 4 bases, with 13 bases separating them. As DNA, the CDR3 is TGTGCCAGCAGCCGAACGACAGCGACCACTGAAGCTTTCTTT. It codes for CASSRTTATTEAFF.

V gene TRBV12-3 or TRBV12-4 combines with J gene TRBJ2-2; 7 nucleotides line up with TRBD2. Losses at the gene ends were 11 bases for V and 4 bases for J; bases not matched to a gene: 10. The CDR3 loop spans 14 amino acids. CDR3 sequence (DNA): TGTGCCTCTCGACGGGGGGATCGCACCGGGGAGCTGTTTTTT. Its protein is CASRRGDRTGELFF.

There are a few counts of this clonotype. The chain combines TRBV5-1 with TRBJ2-6, with TRBD1 as a possible D gene (6 bases). This CDR3 region has 16 residues. CDR1 SGHRS and CDR2 YFSETQ come from the germline V gene. V dropped 5 bases and J dropped 0 bases, with 12 bases sitting between them. CDR3 nucleotide sequence: TGCGCCAGCAGGTCGGACAGTTCCTCTGGGGCCAACGTCCTGACTTTC. Protein: CASRSDSSSGANVLTF.

This clonotype was seen ten or more times. This chain connects TRBV5-1 to TRBJ1-4, with 8 positions matching TRBD1. There are 14 residues in the CDR3. The germline CDR1 and CDR2 sequences are SGHRS and YFSETQ. Losses at the gene ends were 1 base for V and 8 bases for J; bases not matched to a gene: 4. CDR3 in amino acids: CASSLSRDREKLFF. For the CDR3, the DNA is TGCGCCAGCAGCTTGTCCCGGGACAGGGAAAAACTGTTTTTT.